This T cell receptor (beta chain) is from a study of neurological immune-mediated disorders. The cDNA was synthesized by means of template-switch 5'RACE, which was carried out with 10-nucleotide random UMIs. MiXCR, applied by TCRdb to the 5' RACE reads, yields one record per CDR3 protein. The sample holds over 45,000 distinct CDR3 sequences, roughly 23% seen once. For the unsorted libraries, 2 million PBMCs stored at -80 C served as input. Germline V gives CDR1 SGHRS, CDR2 YFSETQ. The CDR3 has 14 residues. V lost 6 bases to trimming and J lost 3 bases; unmatched junction nucleotides: 8. In its sample, this clonotype was seen many times.

The origin of this receptor is a woman in her 70s in good health. The rearrangement joins TRBV5-1 to TRBJ2-5, with 7 bases that match TRBD1. The sample comprised PBMCs. CDR3 sequence (DNA): TGCGCCAGCAACCCGGCCCAGGGGGAAGAGACCCAGTACTTC. Protein: CASNPAQGEETQYF.